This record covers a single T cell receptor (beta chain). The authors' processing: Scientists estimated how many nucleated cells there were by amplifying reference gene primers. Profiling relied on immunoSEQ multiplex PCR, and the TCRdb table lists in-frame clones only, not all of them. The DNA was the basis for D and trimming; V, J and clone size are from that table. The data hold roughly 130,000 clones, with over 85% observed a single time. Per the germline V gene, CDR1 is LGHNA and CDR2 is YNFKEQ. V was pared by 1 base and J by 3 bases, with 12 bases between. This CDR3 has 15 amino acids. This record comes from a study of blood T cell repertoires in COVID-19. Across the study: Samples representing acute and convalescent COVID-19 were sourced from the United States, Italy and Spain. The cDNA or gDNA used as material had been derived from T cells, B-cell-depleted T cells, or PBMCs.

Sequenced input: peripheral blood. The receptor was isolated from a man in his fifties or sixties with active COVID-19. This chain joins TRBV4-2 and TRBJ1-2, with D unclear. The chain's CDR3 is CASSQATIRDYGYTF. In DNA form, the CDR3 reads TGTGCCAGCAGCCAAGCAACGATTCGGGACTATGGCTACACCTTC.